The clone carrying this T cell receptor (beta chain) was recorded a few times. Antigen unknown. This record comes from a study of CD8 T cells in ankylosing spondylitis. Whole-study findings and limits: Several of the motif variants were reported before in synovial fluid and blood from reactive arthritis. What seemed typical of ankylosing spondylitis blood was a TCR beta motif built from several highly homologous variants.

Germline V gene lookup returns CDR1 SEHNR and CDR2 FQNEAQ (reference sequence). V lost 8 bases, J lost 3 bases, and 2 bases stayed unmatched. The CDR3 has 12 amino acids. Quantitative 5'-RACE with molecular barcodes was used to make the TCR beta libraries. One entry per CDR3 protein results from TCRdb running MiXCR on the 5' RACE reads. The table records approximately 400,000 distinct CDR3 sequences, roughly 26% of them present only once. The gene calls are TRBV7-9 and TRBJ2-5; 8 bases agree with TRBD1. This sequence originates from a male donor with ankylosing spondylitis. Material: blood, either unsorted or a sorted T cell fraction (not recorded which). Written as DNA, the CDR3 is TGTGCCAGCGCAGGGGGCAAAGAGACCCAGTACTTC. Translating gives CASAGGKETQYF.